The 18 T cell receptor beta chains listed next were all sequenced from one sample in a study of glioma-infiltrating T cells. TCR alpha and beta CDR3 regions were amplified from RNA using iRepertoire nested multiplex PCR. TCRdb used MiXCR to reprocess the multiplex PCR reads, holding one entry per CDR3 protein. The sample has 15,000 to 20,000 distinct CDR3 sequences; 55% to 75% are singletons. What was sequenced was glioma tissue, nonneoplastic brain tissue, or PBMCs (not recorded which). These receptors all stem from a human donor with low-grade glioma or glioblastoma, undergoing nonglioma brain surgery, or in good health (not recorded which).

The chain uses TRBV15 and TRBJ2-5; D possibly corresponds to TRBD2 (6 bases). Germline-derived CDR1 and CDR2 are LNHNV and YYDKDF (reference sequence). The CDR3 consists of 14 residues. V lost 0 bases and J 4 bases, leaving 9 bases between the germline ends. CDR3 residues: CATSRDRAGETQYF. The CDR3 coding sequence is TGTGCCACCAGCAGAGATCGAGCGGGAGAGACCCAGTACTTC. Full variable domain (missing parts from reference TRBV15 and TRBJ2-5): DAMVIQNPRYQVTQFGKPVTLSCSQTLNHNVMYWYQQKSSQAPKLLFHYYDKDFNNEADTPDNFQSRRPNTSFCFLDIRSPGLGDTAMYLCATSRDRAGETQYFGPGTRLLVL.

The rearrangement uses TRBV28 and TRBJ1-5; 7 nucleotides match TRBD1. Germline CDR1 reads MDHEN; CDR2 reads SYDVKM. The CDR3 consists of 13 residues. V lost 6 bases and J lost 3; bases outside the gene matches: 2. CDR3 nucleotides: TGTGCCAGCAGGGGACAGTACAATCAGCCCCAGCATTTT. This encodes CASRGQYNQPQHF.

The gene calls are TRBV2 and TRBJ2-3, with 9 bases matching TRBD1. In germline, CDR1 is SNHLY, CDR2 FYNNEI. This CDR3 contains 16 residues. V lost 2 bases to trimming and J lost 2 bases; unmatched junction nucleotides: 5. The CDR3, as DNA: TGTGCCAGCAGTGAACAGGGACAGGGCTACACAGATACGCAGTATTTT. Its translation is CASSEQGQGYTDTQYF.

This clonotype was seen a handful of times. V is TRBV20-1 and J is TRBJ2-7, with TRBD1 as a possible D gene (6 bases). V lost 5 bases to trimming and J lost 1 base, with 12 bases between them. CDR1 is DFQATT and CDR2 is SNEGSKA in the germline V gene (reference sequence). This CDR3 has 13 residues. CDR3 nucleotides: TGCAGTGCTGGACGGACAGTTTCCTACGAGCAGTACTTC. Translating gives CSAGRTVSYEQYF.

Comments on this clonotype: A read error is likely, as this CDR3 ends without the conserved phenylalanine or tryptophan. The chain is built from TRBV24-1 and TRBJ1-5, with D possibly TRBD1 on 5 matching bases. This CDR3 comprises 17 residues. Germline V gene sequence: CDR1 KGHDR, CDR2 SFDVKD. The CDR3 here is CASSPWGTADSNEPQHS. The CDR3 bases are TGTGCCAGCAGTCCCTGGGGGACCGCTGATAGCAATGAGCCCCAGCATTCT.

The V call is TRBV18, the J call TRBJ1-1; weak D call: TRBD1 (6 bases). V lost 6 bases and J 0 bases, leaving 14 bases between the germline ends. Looked up from germline, CDR1 is KGHSH and CDR2 is LQKENI. There are 15 residues in the CDR3. The CDR3 DNA is TGTGCCAGCTCGCGGCAACAGGGAGTGAACACTGAAGCTTTCTTT. Translated, it gives CASSRQQGVNTEAFF.

By frequency in the sample, this clonotype is medium-sized. CDR3 amino acids: CAISESQRLLDNEQFF. In DNA, the CDR3 is TGTGCCATCAGTGAATCCCAGCGTCTACTCGACAATGAGCAGTTCTTC. This chain connects TRBV10-3 to TRBJ2-1, with D hard to call. Looked up from germline, CDR1 is ENHRY and CDR2 is SYGVKD. V dropped 3 bases and J dropped 5 bases, with 17 bases sitting between them. This CDR3 region has 16 residues.

The chain joins TRBV7-6 to TRBJ1-1; TRBD1 is a possible D gene (5 bases). CDR1 is SGHVS, CDR2 FNYEAQ, per germline. This CDR3 has 15 amino acids. The CDR3 DNA is TGTGCTCTGTTGAAAGGGGCGCGGTGGTTAACTGAAGCTTTCTTT. Its protein product is CALLKGARWLTEAFF.

The chain joins TRBV18 to TRBJ1-6, with 10 bases matching TRBD1. V was clipped by 4 bases and J by 0 bases; unmatched bases: 9. CDR1 KGHSH and CDR2 LQKENI come from the germline V gene. The CDR3 consists of 19 residues. For the CDR3, the DNA is TGTGCCAGCTCACTAATGCCCGGGACAGGGGACTCCTATAATTCACCCCTCCACTTT. It yields the protein CASSLMPGTGDSYNSPLHF.

V is TRBV28 and J is TRBJ2-7; 8 bases match TRBD2. V was pared by 7 bases and J by 12 bases, with 14 bases of the junction left unmatched. The CDR3 spans 13 residues. Germline V gives CDR1 MDHEN, CDR2 SYDVKM. CDR3 sequence (DNA): TGTGCCAGCAAGGGCTCGGCGCGGGAGGCCTGGTACTTC. This codes for CASKGSAREAWYF.

This clonotype was seen a few times. The chain employs TRBV19 and TRBJ1-1, with D possibly matching TRBD1 (5 bases). Trimming shortened V by 3 bases and J by 1 base, and 15 bases separated the two germline ends. CDR3 length: 16 residues. Germline loops: CDR1 LNHDA, CDR2 SQIVND (reference sequence). The CDR3 reads CASSIIGAGANTEAFF. The CDR3 region has the DNA TGTGCCAGTAGTATCATCGGGGCGGGAGCGAACACTGAAGCTTTCTTT.

This rearrangement joins TRBV20-1 to TRBJ1-1; D gene unclear. Trimming took 5 bases from V and 1 from J, leaving 11 bases between them. The germline V gene encodes CDR1 DFQATT and CDR2 SNEGSKA (reference sequence). The CDR3 runs to 13 residues. The CDR3 spells CSAYKDANTEAFF. In nucleotides, the CDR3 is TGCAGTGCTTACAAGGACGCGAACACTGAAGCTTTCTTT.

This chain joins TRBV27 and TRBJ1-1, with D possibly TRBD1 on 6 matching bases. Between the trimmed V and J ends, which lost 6 bases and 1 base, there was a span of 12 bases. Germline V lookup: CDR1 MNHEY, CDR2 SMNVEV (reference sequence). CDR3 length: 14 residues. The CDR3 reads CASRLTGSNTEAFF. CDR3 bases: TGTGCCAGCAGACTGACAGGCTCGAACACTGAAGCTTTCTTT.

The chain couples TRBV7-9 to TRBJ2-2; either TRBD1 or TRBD2 may fit D (5 bases each). Trimming removed 8 bases at V and 11 bases at J, with 21 bases between. Per germline, CDR1 SEHNR and CDR2 FQNEAQ (reference sequence). The CDR3 is 14 amino acids. CDR3 protein: CASPRWGNTDELFF. DNA for the CDR3: TGTGCCAGCCCCCGGTGGGGGAACACCGACGAGCTGTTTTTT.

The chain has TRBV28 and TRBJ1-5; perhaps TRBD1 as D (6 bases). The CDR3 runs to 18 residues. Trimming cost V 5 bases and J 0 bases, with 20 bases left between them. CDR1 and CDR2 from the germline V gene are MDHEN and SYDVKM. The CDR3 here is CASSPGRGRPYSNQPQHF. The CDR3 DNA sequence: TGTGCCAGCAGTCCCGGCAGGGGTAGACCATATAGCAATCAGCCCCAGCATTTT.

This clonotype has a single count. The V call is TRBV4-3, the J call TRBJ1-5, with 10 positions matching TRBD1. The germline gives CDR1 LGHNA, CDR2 YSLEER. Trimming removed 0 bases from V and 5 bases from J; junction bases left unmatched: 1. The CDR3 runs to 15 residues. This CDR3 is CASSQEGQGDQPQHF. The CDR3 DNA sequence: TGCGCCAGCAGCCAAGAAGGACAGGGGGATCAGCCCCAGCATTTT.

This sequence joins TRBV20-1 and TRBJ2-5; unclear D gene. CDR1 DFQATT and CDR2 SNEGSKA come from the germline V gene (reference sequence). The CDR3 has 13 residues. Trimming removed 0 bases at V and 5 bases at J, with 10 bases between. The CDR3 DNA follows: TGCAGTGCTAGAGATGGTAGAACGGAGACCCAGTACTTC. Amino acid sequence: CSARDGRTETQYF.

The chain employs TRBV20-1 and TRBJ2-1; TRBD2 might be the D (6 bases). CDR3 size: 15 residues. Germline CDR1 and CDR2: DFQATT and SNEGSKA (reference sequence). Deletions cut 1 base from V and 2 bases from J, with 12 bases between. The chain's CDR3 is CSARATSKTYNEQFF. In DNA, the CDR3 is TGCAGTGCTAGAGCTACTAGCAAGACCTACAATGAGCAGTTCTTC.